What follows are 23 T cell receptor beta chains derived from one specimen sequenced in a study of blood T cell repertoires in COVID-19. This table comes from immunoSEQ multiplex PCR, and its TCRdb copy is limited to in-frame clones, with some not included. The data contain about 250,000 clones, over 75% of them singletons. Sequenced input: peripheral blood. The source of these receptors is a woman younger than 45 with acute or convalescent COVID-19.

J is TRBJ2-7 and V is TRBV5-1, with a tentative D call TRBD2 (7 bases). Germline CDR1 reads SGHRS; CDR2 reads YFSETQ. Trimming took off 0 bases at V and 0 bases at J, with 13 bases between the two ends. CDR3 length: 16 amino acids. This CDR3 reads CASSLAGGRTSYEQYF. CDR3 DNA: TGCGCCAGCAGCTTGGCCGGGGGGCGGACCTCCTACGAGCAGTACTTC.

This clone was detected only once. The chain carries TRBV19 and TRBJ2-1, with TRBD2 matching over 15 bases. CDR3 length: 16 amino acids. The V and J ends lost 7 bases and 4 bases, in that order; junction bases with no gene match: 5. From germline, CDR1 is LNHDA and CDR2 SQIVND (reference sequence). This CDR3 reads CASTAGLAGGYNEQFF. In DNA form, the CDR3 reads TGTGCCAGTACCGCAGGACTAGCGGGAGGGTACAATGAGCAGTTCTTC.

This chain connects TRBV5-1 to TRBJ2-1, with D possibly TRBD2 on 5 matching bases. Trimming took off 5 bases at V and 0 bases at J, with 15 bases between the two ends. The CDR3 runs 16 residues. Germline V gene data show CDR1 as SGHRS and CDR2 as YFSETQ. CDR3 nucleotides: TGCGCCAGCAGTGGGTTGCCGGGGAGCTCCTACAATGAGCAGTTCTTC. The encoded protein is CASSGLPGSSYNEQFF.

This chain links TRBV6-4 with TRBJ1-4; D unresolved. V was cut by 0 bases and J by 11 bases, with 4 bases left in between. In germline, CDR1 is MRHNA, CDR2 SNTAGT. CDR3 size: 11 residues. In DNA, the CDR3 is TGTGCCAGCAGTGACTCGGGCAAACTGTTTTTT. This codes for CASSDSGKLFF.

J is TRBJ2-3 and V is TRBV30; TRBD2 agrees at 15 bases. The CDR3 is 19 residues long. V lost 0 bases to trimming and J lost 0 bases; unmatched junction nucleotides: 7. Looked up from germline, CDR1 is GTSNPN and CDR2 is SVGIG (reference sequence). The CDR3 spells CAWSVTGTSGRISTDTQYF. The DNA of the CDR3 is TGTGCCTGGAGTGTCACTGGGACTAGCGGGAGGATTAGCACAGATACGCAGTATTTT.

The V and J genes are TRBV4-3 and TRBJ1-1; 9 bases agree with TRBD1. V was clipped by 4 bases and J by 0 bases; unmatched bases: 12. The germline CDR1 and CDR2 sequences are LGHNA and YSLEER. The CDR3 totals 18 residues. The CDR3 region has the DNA TGCGCCAGCAGCCCCCGGGGGACAGGGAGGGGCATGAACACTGAAGCTTTCTTT. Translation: CASSPRGTGRGMNTEAFF.

CDR3 nucleotide sequence: TGTGCCAGCAGTGTCAGTCCCCAAGGGGGCTATGGCTACACCTTC. This codes for CASSVSPQGGYGYTF. The rearrangement links TRBV6-4 to TRBJ1-2, with D possibly being TRBD1 (6 bases). V gave up 4 bases and J gave up 4 bases, with 16 bases separating them. Germline V gene data show CDR1 as MRHNA and CDR2 as SNTAGT. The CDR3 extends over 15 amino acids.

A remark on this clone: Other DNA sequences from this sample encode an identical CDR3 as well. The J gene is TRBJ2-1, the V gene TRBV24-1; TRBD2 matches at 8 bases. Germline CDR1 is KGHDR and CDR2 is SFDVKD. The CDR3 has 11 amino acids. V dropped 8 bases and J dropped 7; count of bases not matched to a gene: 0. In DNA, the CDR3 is TGTGCCACCACTAGCGGGAATGAGCAGTTCTTC. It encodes CATTSGNEQFF.

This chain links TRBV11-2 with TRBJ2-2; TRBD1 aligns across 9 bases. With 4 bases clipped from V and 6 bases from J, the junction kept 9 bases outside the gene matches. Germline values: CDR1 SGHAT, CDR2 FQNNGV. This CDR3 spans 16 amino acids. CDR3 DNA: TGTGCCAGCAGCTCTTACCGGGACAGGGACGCCGGGGAGCTGTTTTTT. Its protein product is CASSSYRDRDAGELFF.

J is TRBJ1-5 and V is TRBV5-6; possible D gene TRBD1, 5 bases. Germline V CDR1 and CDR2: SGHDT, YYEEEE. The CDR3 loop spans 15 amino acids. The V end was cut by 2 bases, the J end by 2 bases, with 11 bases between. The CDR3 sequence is CASSFRATGNQPQHF. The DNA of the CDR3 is TGTGCCAGCAGCTTCAGGGCAACTGGCAATCAGCCCCAGCATTTT.

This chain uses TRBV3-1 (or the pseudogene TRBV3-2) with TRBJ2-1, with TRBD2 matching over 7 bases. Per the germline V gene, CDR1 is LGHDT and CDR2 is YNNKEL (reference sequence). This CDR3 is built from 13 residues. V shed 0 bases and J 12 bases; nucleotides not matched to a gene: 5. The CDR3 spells CASSQDRAGAQFF. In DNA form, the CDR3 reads TGTGCCAGCAGCCAAGATCGCGCGGGAGCGCAGTTCTTC.

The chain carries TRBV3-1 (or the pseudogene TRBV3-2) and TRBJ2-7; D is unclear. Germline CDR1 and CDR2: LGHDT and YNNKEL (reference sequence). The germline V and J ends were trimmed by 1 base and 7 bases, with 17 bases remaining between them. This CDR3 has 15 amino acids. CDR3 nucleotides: TGTGCCAGCAGCCAAGTACTAACACTTACAATGGAGCAGTACTTC. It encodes CASSQVLTLTMEQYF.

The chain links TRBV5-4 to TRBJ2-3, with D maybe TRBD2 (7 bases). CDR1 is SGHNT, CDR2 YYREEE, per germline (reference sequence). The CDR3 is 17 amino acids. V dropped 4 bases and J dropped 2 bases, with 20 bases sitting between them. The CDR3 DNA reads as TGTGCCAGCAGCAGGGGGGGGCGGGAGCTCAACACAGATACGCAGTATTTT. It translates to CASSRGGRELNTDTQYF.

In DNA, the CDR3 is TGTGCCAGCTCACCACGGGACAGGGGGATCGACGAGCAGTACTTC. Protein: CASSPRDRGIDEQYF. The chain joins TRBV18 to TRBJ2-7; 11 bases fit TRBD1. After removal of 1 base from V and 5 bases from J, the junction contained 4 bases not matched to a gene. Germline CDR1 is KGHSH and CDR2 is LQKENI. The CDR3 has 15 residues. Variable domain in full (rest from reference TRBV18 and TRBJ2-7): NAGVMQNPRHLVRRRGQEARLRCSPMKGHSHVYWYRQLPEEGLKFMVYLQKENIIDESGMPKERFSAEFPKEGPSILRIQQVVRGDSAAYFCASSPRDRGIDEQYFGPGTRLTVT.

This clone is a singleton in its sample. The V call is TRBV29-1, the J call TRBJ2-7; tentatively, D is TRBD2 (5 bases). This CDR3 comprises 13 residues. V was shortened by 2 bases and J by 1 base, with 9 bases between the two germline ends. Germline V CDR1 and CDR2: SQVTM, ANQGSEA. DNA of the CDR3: TGCAGCGTTGAAATACTAGGGTCCTACGAGCAGTACTTC. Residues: CSVEILGSYEQYF.

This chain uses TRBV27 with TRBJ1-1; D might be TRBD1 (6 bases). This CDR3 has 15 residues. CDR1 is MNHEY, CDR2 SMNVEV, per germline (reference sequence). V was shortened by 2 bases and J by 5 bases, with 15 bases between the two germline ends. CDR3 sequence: CASSLGGHKWTEAFF. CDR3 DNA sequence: TGTGCCAGCAGTTTAGGGGGCCACAAGTGGACTGAAGCTTTCTTT.

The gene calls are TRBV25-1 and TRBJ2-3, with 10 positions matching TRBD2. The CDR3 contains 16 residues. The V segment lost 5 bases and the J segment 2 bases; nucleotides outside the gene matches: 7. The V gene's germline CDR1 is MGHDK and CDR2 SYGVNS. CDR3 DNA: TGTGCCAGCAGTTTAAAGCGGGAGGGCTACACAGATACGCAGTATTTT. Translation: CASSLKREGYTDTQYF.

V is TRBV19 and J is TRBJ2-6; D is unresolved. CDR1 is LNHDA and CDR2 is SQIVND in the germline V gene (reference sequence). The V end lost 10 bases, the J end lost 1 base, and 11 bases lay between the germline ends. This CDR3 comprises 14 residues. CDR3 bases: TGTGCCACCACGTGGGCATCTGGGGCCAACGTCCTGACTTTC. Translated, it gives CATTWASGANVLTF.

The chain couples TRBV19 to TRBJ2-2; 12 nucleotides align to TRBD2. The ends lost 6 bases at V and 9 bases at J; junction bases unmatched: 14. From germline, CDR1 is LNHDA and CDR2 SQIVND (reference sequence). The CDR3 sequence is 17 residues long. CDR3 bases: TGTGCCAGTAGCCGCGGGGCTAGCGGGAGGGTTACCCGGGAGCTGTTTTTT. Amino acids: CASSRGASGRVTRELFF.

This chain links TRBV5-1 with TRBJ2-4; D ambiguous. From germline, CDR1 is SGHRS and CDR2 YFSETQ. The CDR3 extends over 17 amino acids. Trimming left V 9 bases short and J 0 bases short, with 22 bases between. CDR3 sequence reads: CATHTPANHLAKNIQYF. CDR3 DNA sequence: TGCGCCACCCATACCCCAGCGAACCACCTAGCCAAAAACATTCAGTACTTC.

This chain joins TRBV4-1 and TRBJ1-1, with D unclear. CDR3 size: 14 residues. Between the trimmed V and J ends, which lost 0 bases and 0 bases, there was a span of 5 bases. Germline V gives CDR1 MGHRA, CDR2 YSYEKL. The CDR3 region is CASSQEPVNTEAFF. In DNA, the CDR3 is TGCGCCAGCAGCCAAGAGCCGGTGAACACTGAAGCTTTCTTT.

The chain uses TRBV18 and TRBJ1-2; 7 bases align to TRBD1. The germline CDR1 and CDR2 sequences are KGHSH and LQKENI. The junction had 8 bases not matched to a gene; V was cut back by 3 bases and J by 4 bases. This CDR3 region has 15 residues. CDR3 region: CASSPSGTVAYGYTF. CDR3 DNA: TGTGCCAGCTCACCGTCCGGGACAGTAGCCTATGGCTACACCTTC.

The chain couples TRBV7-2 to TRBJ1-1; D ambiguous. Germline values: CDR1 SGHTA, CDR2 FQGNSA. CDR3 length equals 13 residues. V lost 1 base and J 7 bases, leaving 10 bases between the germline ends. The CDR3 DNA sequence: TGTGCCAGCAGCTTAGTTTGGAGGGATGAAGCTTTCTTT. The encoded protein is CASSLVWRDEAFF. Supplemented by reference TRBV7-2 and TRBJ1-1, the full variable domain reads GAGVSQSPSNKVTEKGKDVELRCDPISGHTALYWYRQSLGQGLEFLIYFQGNSAPDKSGLPSDRFSAERTGGSVSTLTIQRTQQEDSAVYLCASSLVWRDEAFFGQGTRLTVV.